The source of this T cell receptor (beta chain) is a study of cytomegalovirus exposure and HLA in healthy donors (dated by TCRdb to about 2017). Concerning the study at large: In an earlier analysis of fewer than 750 of the donors, 276 Gb of sequence data and just under 120 million unique TCR beta sequences from about 190 million T cells were reported. Donor age, sex, ethnicity and CMV serostatus were compiled together with the repertoire data. The study profiled the T cell repertoires of approximately 700 subjects by immunosequencing and related them to cytomegalovirus serostatus. All discovery cohort repertoires had been generated using a single sequencing platform. Roughly 5 DR-DQ haplotypes were handled as single units for association and clustering, since linkage in the cohort was strong. Genome-wide SNP genotypes for about 65% of the 666 donors were used in a later genetic analysis, which treated that subset as a discovery cohort. The aim of the study was to test whether cataloging public T cell receptors could identify signatures of past pathogen exposure. Rather than drawing on any new phenotypic data, the later analysis identified candidate immune exposures from TCR beta sequences and the way those sequences occurred across donors. An early release covering more than 500 HLA-typed donors comprised approximately 290 gigabases of sequencing data and tens of millions of unique TCR sequences. To study patterns of TCR occurrence, a later analysis re-analyzed previously published TCR beta repertoires from more than 550 donors and added high-resolution HLA genotyping. On average, around 240,000 unique TCR beta nucleotide sequences were sequenced per donor among some 430 genotyped donors of the cohort, with roughly 19% of those sequences being non-productive. Both class I and class II loci were covered by HLA typing, at four-digit resolution. A separate validation cohort of approximately 120 different subjects was used in addition to the approximately 700-subject first cohort. To decide whether each TCR beta V gene segment behaved as functional or pseudogenic, an earlier analysis of approximately 620 of the donors relied on high-throughput TCR beta sequencing. High-throughput TCR immunosequencing, statistical association of individual TCRs with disease status, and machine learning were combined to predict cytomegalovirus infection status. Typing coverage varied by locus: roughly 620-640 donors for A, B, C, DRB1 and DQB1; 500 to 550 for DQA1; around 570 for DPA1; fewer than 480 for DPB1. Of the roughly 400 genotyped donors, over 70% fell in the genetic ancestry cluster associated with self-reported Caucasian donors. What the work shows at the level of the full study, not this receptor alone: Because counts were too low, roughly 17 rarely observed V segments, including chromosome 9 orphons, were left out of the earlier analysis of about 500 of the donors. A later analysis reported that several top co-occurrence clusters appeared linked to parvovirus B19, influenza, CMV and Epstein-Barr virus. Linkage disequilibrium might explain the correlated functional status among segregating V segments, but an unknown experimental factor could not be excluded. The sequencing pipeline was judged likely to have produced a cluster of highly shared sequence variants as a technical artifact. Across donors, most TCR sequences were observed very rarely, whereas some public TCRs were present in many individuals. In both the original and validation cohorts, the classifier was reported to diagnose cytomegalovirus status with high specificity and sensitivity. Presence/absence analyses assumed roughly uniform sequencing depth across donors, an assumption that may not hold. A further reported finding was that TCR beta sequences accurately predicted the HLA-A and HLA-B alleles for most subjects in the first cohort. Broadly in line with IMGT annotations, most TCR beta V segments showed up in productive rearrangements about 90% or about 30% of the time in an earlier analysis of under 700 of the donors. A later genetic analysis reported fewer N-insertions in productive TCRs among donors in an Asian-associated ancestry cluster than the approximately 670-donor mean. Strong co-occurrence of HLA alleles, especially DR and DQ, made assigning TCR associations to individual alleles difficult. Because the 87-base-pair reads could not distinguish some IMGT-functional V segments, including TRBV6-2 and TRBV6-3, those segments were excluded. A total of roughly 160 TCR beta chains were listed by the study as associated with cytomegalovirus. In vitro tests confirmed that a few of the cytomegalovirus-associated TCR beta chains recognize cytomegalovirus antigens. Compared with equally common non-associated chains, HLA-associated TCR beta chains in a later analysis were more clonally expanded and had lower generation probabilities. An association between a missense DCLRE1C variant and V-gene and J-gene trimming of TCR beta chains was found in a later genetic analysis and replicated in an independent cohort. The only immune exposure information available for the cohort was CMV serostatus. Because HLA typing was missing for some donors at each locus, association tests included only the typed subset. According to a later analysis, most CMV-associated TCR beta chains appeared to be HLA-restricted, and the HLA associations seemed to be driven largely by CMV exposure. In this cohort, only TCR beta chains were sequenced, and detectable features were limited by the absence of alpha or paired-chain data. At a false discovery rate of 0.05, a later analysis linked under 20,000 TCR beta sequences to specific HLA alleles. A later analysis found that TCR association rates varied across HLA loci, with DRB1 alleles showing the most associated TCRs and HLA-C alleles the fewest. The authors suggested that the approach could potentially be extended to other disease states and immunological phenotypes.

The junction shows trimming of 4 bases on V and 2 bases on J, and the gene matches do not reach 10 bases of it. For CDR1 and CDR2, the germline V gene lists LGHNA and YNFKEQ. The CDR3 covers 16 residues, taking in both the cysteine and the phenylalanine. Of all the DNA, just the CDR3 is kept, 48 bases in frame from base 1. The library came from the immunoSEQ multiplex PCR assay. For the multiplex PCR, a mixture combining 60 forward primers for TCR Vbeta segments and 13 reverse primers for TCR Jbeta segments was used. A multiplex PCR assay on genomic DNA amplified the CDR3 region of rearranged TCR beta genes. Amplified TCR beta libraries were sequenced as 87-base-pair reads on the Illumina HiSeq System. The authors' analysis ran thus. A later analysis tallied roughly 80 million unique TCR beta chains across the 666 repertoires, and 10 million to 11 million of those chains were shared by two or more donors. To remove PCR and sequencing errors, raw reads were error-corrected and collapsed into unique sequences using a nearest-neighbor algorithm that merged closely related sequences. V, D and J gene segments were assigned by aligning CDR3 sequences to IMGT reference sequences. For a sequence to be retained, at least a six-nucleotide match to both a V gene segment and a J gene segment was required. A rearrangement counted as productive if the CDR3 had no stop codons and remained in frame with V and J, and every other rearrangement counted as non-productive. CDR3 was defined by IMGT convention, running from the second conserved V-encoded cysteine to the conserved J-encoded phenylalanine. Sequences without an unambiguous match to a single V gene segment were excluded from the earlier analysis of about 630 of the donors. An earlier analysis of several hundred of the donors called V segments functional above 56.7% productive rearrangements and segregating when the between-donor standard deviation exceeded 5%. A statistical classification framework was developed to diagnose cytomegalovirus status using the catalog of TCR beta chain sequences. In a later analysis, TCR nucleotide sequences were compared against IMGT/GENE-DB human TR gene sequences so that V and J genes could be assigned. Using the TCRdist pipeline, a later analysis assigned CDR3 sequences along with most-parsimonious VDJ recombination scenarios. In a later analysis, each TCR beta chain was defined by its CDR3 amino acid sequence together with its V-gene family, and reads without a unique V-gene family were excluded. A later analysis removed roughly 590 highly shared, low-generation-probability nucleotide sequences to deal with suspected cross-contamination and a sequencing artifact. A later analysis calculated a clonal expansion index for each public chain from normalized within-repertoire ranks of inferred template counts. In a later analysis, generation probabilities were computed with a VDJ recombination model fitted to out-of-frame rearrangements, and the resulting probabilities were checked against IGoR. A later analysis scored TCR-TCR, TCR-HLA and TCR-CMV co-occurrence with hypergeometric tests, applying a repertoire-size bias correction to TCR pairs. False discovery rates were estimated in a later analysis by permuting HLA or CMV assignments 20 times. In a later analysis, co-occurring TCRs were grouped using DBSCAN, and TCRdist sequence similarity was added for clustering within HLA-allele-positive subsets. For co-occurrence clustering, repertoires with fewer than 30,000 or more than 120,000 public chains were excluded, along with several repertoires with anomalous nucleotide sharing. TCRdb holds this immuneACCESS table with in-frame rearrangements only. Some clones are missing; in checked studies, unresolved V genes explain under half, and the rest has no known cause. The DNA gave D and trimming, while V, J and clone size come from that table. The sample contains some 100,000 clones, about four fifths of them found a single time. Of the sample, approximately 3.4% falls within the top ten clones.

Points on this clone: Its binding antigen is unknown. No much larger clone is present one base from it, and per-base qualities are unavailable.

The cohort was made up of approximately 670 healthy bone marrow donors. At the time of sampling, all cohort members were nominally healthy, though unrecorded immune exposures were likely present. The donor tested CMV seropositive, placing the donor among the approximately 290 seropositive members of the cohort. A peripheral blood sample was provided by each donor, and peripheral blood mononuclear cells were used for TCR beta sequencing. The Qiagen DNeasy Blood Extraction Kit was used to extract genomic DNA from the blood cell samples. The V gene is TRBV4-2 and the J gene is TRBJ2-5; 7 of the junction bases match TRBD2. This TCR came from a male donor in good health and CMV-seropositive. Sequences were obtained from PBMCs. The encoded CDR3 is CASSPAALAEQETQYF. The DNA sequence follows: TGTGCCAGCAGCCCAGCTGCTCTAGCGGAACAAGAGACCCAGTACTTC.